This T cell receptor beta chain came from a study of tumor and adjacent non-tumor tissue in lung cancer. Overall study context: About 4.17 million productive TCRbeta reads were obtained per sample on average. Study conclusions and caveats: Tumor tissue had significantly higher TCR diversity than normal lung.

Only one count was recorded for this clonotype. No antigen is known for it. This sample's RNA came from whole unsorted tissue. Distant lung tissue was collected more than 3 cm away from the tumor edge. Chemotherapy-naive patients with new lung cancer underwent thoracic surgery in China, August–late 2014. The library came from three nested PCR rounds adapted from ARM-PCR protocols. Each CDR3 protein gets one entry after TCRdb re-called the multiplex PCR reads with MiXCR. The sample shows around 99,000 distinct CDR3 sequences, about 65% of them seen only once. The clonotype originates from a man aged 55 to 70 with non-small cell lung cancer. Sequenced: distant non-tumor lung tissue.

The chain's CDR3 is CARRVERGNQPQHF. The CDR3 region has the DNA TGTGCCAGGAGGGTGGAGAGGGGCAATCAGCCCCAGCATTTT. The rearrangement links TRBV2 to TRBJ1-5; D is unclear. Germline-derived CDR1 and CDR2 are SNHLY and FYNNEI. The CDR3 length is 14 residues. Trimming left V 9 bases short and J 2 bases short, with 14 bases between.